Each of the 4 T cell receptor beta chains below was sequenced from the same sample in a study of graft-versus-host responses after intestinal transplantation. The method was immunoSEQ multiplex PCR; TCRdb's version includes in-frame clones alone and lacks a portion of them. In the table there are 35,000 to 45,000 clones, about 95% of which are singletons. The antigens of these receptors remain unknown. Sequenced here: unstimulated CD8+ T cells sorted from spleen or lymph node cells, sampled before transplant. The receptors were gathered from a human donor who was the organ donor for an intestinal transplant.

V is TRBV7-2 and J is TRBJ2-7; D not certain. V lost 5 bases and J lost 0, with 2 bases in between. This CDR3 has 11 amino acids. Germline CDR1 is SGHTA and CDR2 is FQGNSA. The CDR3 sequence is CASSDSYEQYF. The DNA of the CDR3 is TGTGCCAGCAGCGACTCCTACGAGCAGTACTTC.

The chain carries TRBV19 and TRBJ1-6, with TRBD1 matching over 7 bases. V was pared by 1 base and J by 6 bases, with 6 bases of the junction left unmatched. Per germline, CDR1 LNHDA and CDR2 SQIVND (reference sequence). The CDR3 spans 16 residues. In nucleotides, the CDR3 is TGTGCCAGTAGTATAGTCATTGGACAGGCTAATTCACCCCTCCACTTT. It is translated as CASSIVIGQANSPLHF.

This clone was seen once. The chain has TRBV7-9 and TRBJ2-3, with D unclear. CDR1 and CDR2 from the germline V gene are SEHNR and FQNEAQ (reference sequence). This CDR3 region has 13 residues. V lost 5 bases and J 8 bases, leaving 14 bases between the germline ends. Written as DNA, the CDR3 is TGTGCCAGCAGCCAAGCCGCTCTTTTTACGCAGTATTTT. Protein: CASSQAALFTQYF. The full variable domain, completed using reference TRBV7-9 and TRBJ2-3, is DTGVSQNPRHKITKRGQNVTFRCDPISEHNRLYWYRQTLGQGPEFLTYFQNEAQLEKSRLLSDRFSAERPKGSFSTLEIQRTEQGDSAMYLCASSQAALFTQYFGPGTRLTVL.

In DNA form, the CDR3 reads TGCGCCAGCAGTGAGTACGGGGGGGAAGAGACCCAGTACTTC. Protein: CASSEYGGEETQYF. The rearrangement joins TRBV10-2 to TRBJ2-5, with 8 bases aligning to TRBD2. The CDR3 runs to 14 residues. CDR1 and CDR2 (germline): WSHSY, SAAADI. V was clipped by 1 base and J by 3 bases; unmatched bases: 1.